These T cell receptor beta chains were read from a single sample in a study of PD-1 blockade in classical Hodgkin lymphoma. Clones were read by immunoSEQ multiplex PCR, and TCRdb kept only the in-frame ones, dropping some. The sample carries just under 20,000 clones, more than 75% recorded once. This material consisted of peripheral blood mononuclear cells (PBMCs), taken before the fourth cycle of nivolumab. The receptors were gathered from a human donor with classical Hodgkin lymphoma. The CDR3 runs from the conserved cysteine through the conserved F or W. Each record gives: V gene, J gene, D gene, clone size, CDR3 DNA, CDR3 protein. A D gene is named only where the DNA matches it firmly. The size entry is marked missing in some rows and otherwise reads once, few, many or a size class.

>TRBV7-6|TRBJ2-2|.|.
TGTGCCAGCAGCCCCCGAACAGGGAACACCGGGGAGCTGTTTTTT
CASSPRTGNTGELFF
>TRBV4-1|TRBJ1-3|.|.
TGCGCCAGCAGCCTTAATCCCGGTGGAAACACCATATATTTT
CASSLNPGGNTIYF
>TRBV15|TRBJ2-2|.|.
TGTGCCACCAGCAGAGATCGCGGGGTTGCCGGGGAGCTGTTTTTT
CATSRDRGVAGELFF
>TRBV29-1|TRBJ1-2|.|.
TGCAGCGTTGTAGGGGCCCGGAGCTATGGCTACACCTTC
CSVVGARSYGYTF
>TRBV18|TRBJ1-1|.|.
TGTGCCAGCTCACCGGGCAGAAGTATGAACACTGAAGCTTTCTTT
CASSPGRSMNTEAFF
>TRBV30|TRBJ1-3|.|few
TGTGCCTGGGGACAGACAGTTTCTGGAAACACCATATATTTT
CAWGQTVSGNTIYF
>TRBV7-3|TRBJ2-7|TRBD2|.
TGTGCCAGCGGAAGCGGGGGGACCTTAGAGCAGTACTTC
CASGSGGTLEQYF
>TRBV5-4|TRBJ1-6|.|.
TGTGCCAGCAGCTTGGGGTCCGGGTCTTATAATTCACCCCTCCACTTT
CASSLGSGSYNSPLHF
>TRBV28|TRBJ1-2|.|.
TGTGCCAGCAGTGGTTCTAACTATGGCTACACCTTC
CASSGSNYGYTF
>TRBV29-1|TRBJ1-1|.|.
TGCAGCGTTACCGGGCCTGAAGCTTTCTTT
CSVTGPEAFF
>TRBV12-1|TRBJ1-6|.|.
TGTGCCAGCAGCCTAAGCGGGGAGTCGGAGCGGGACATAACTTATAATTCACCCCTCCACTTT
CASSLSGESERDITYNSPLHF
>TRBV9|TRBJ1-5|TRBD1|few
TGTGCCAGCAACCGACCCCAGGGGGCGAAGGGCAATCAGCCCCAGCATTTT
CASNRPQGAKGNQPQHF
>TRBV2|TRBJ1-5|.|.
TGTGCCAGCACCGTTGGGGAGGGAGGACAGCCCCAGCATTTT
CASTVGEGGQPQHF
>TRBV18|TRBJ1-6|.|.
TGTGCCAGCTCACCCACAGGGTGGGATAATTCACCCCTCCACTTT
CASSPTGWDNSPLHF
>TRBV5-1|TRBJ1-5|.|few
TGCGCCAGCAGCTCTGACAGCAGCAATCAGCCCCAGCATTTT
CASSSDSSNQPQHF
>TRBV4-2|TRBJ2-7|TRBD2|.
TGTGCCAGCAGCCAAGATGGGGCTAGCGGGCGTTTTGACTACGAGCAGTACTTC
CASSQDGASGRFDYEQYF
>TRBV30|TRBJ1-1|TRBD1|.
TGTGCCGCCGGACAGGGGGGTGGTGAAGCTTTCTTT
CAAGQGGGEAFF
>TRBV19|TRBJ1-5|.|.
TGTGCCAGTAGTCGAAACAGTTATAGCAATCAGCCCCAGCATTTT
CASSRNSYSNQPQHF
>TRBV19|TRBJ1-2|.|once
TGTGCCAGTAGTATAGTCTCGGGGAACTATGGCTACACCTTC
CASSIVSGNYGYTF
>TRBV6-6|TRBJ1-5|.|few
TGTGCCAGCAGCCCGCCGGGACAGCCCCAGCATTTT
CASSPPGQPQHF
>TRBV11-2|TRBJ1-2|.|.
TGTGCCAGCAGCCGCTCCGTGGGCTACACCTTC
CASSRSVGYTF
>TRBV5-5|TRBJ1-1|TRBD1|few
TGTGCGACCAGGGGGGTAGGAACTGAAGCTTTCTTT
CATRGVGTEAFF
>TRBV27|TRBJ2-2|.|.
TGTGCGTGTAGAGGGTTGGCGAACACCGGGGAGCTGTTTTTT
CACRGLANTGELFF
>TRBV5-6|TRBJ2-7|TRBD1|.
TGTGCCAGCTCGGGGACAGGCCGCTCCTACGAGCAGTACTTC
CASSGTGRSYEQYF
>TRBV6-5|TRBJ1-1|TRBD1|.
TGTGCCAGCAGTTACTGGGACAGGGGGCGGAACACTGAAGCTTTCTTT
CASSYWDRGRNTEAFF
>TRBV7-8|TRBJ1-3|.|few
TGTGCCAGCAGCTTAGTCGACACCATATATTTT
CASSLVDTIYF
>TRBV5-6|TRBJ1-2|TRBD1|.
TGTGCCAGCAGCTTGTCGACAGGGCGGACTGGCTACACCTTC
CASSLSTGRTGYTF
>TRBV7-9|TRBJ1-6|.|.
TGTGCCAGCACAAGAGGTGGGGGAATCCCGCCCAAGAATTCACCCCTCCACTTT
CASTRGGGIPPKNSPLHF
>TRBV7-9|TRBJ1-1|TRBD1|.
TGTGCCAGCAGCACGGACAGGGGGTTCTCTGAAGCTTTCTTT
CASSTDRGFSEAFF
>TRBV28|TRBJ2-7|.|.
TGTGCCAGCAGTAACCCGGGGAACAACGAGCAGTACTTC
CASSNPGNNEQYF
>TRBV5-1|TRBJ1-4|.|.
TGCGCCAGCAGCAGAGCAACTAATGAAAAACTGTTTTTT
CASSRATNEKLFF
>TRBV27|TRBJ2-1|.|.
TGTGCCAGCAGGAGAAGTGCCCGGGGCGATGAGCAGTTCTTC
CASRRSARGDEQFF
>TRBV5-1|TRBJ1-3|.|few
TGCGCCAGCAGCATGGACGGGTTTACCATATATTTT
CASSMDGFTIYF
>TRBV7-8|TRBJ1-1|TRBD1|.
TGTGCCAGCAGCATTTGGACAGGGGGCTTTGGGAACACTGAAGCTTTCTTT
CASSIWTGGFGNTEAFF
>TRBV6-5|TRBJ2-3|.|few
TGTGCCAGCAGTTACTCATTTCGAGGGGGTACGCAGTATTTT
CASSYSFRGGTQYF
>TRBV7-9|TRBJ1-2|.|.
TGTGCCAGCAGCTTAGGAGAGGTAGTTGGTAACTATGGCTACACCTTC
CASSLGEVVGNYGYTF
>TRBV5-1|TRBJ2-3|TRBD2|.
TGCGCCAGCAGCCAGAGCGGGGGCACAGATACGCAGTATTTT
CASSQSGGTDTQYF
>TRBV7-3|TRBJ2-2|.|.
TGTGCCAGCAGCTTAGATCTCGCCGGGGAGCTGTTTTTT
CASSLDLAGELFF
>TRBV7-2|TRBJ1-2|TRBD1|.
TGTGCCAGCAGCTTAAGAGGACAGGGCCCGAATGGCTACACCTTC
CASSLRGQGPNGYTF
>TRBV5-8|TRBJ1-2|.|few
TGTGCCAGCAGCTTGGCCTTGGGGGTAGCTTACTATGGCTACACCTTC
CASSLALGVAYYGYTF